This T cell receptor beta chain was recovered during a study of Graves' ophthalmopathy and Graves' hyperthyroidism. Findings of the study overall: The model achieved 70.59% sensitivity and roughly 72% specificity for ophthalmopathy progression. Thyroid clonotypes that were expanded above 0.001 frequency mostly also appeared in blood.

Pregnant or lactating patients and those with other autoimmune diseases or uncontrolled infections were excluded. PBMCs were isolated from a roughly 10 ml sample of fresh peripheral blood. This clonotype came up many times. What it recognizes is unknown. Trimming removed 6 bases from V and 1 base from J; junction bases left unmatched: 9. The CDR3 spans 15 residues. For repertoire sequencing, the TCR beta CDR3 regions were amplified from RNA transcripts. The first-round RT-PCR employed HTBI primers together with the Qiagen OneStep RT-PCR kit. A multiplex PCR was then performed as the second round. Each CDR3 protein gets one entry after TCRdb re-called the multiplex PCR reads with MiXCR. The table has 400,000 to 500,000 distinct CDR3 sequences, around 21% seen once.

Source material: peripheral blood. This TCR derives from a woman aged 18-30 years with stable Graves' hyperthyroidism. The rearrangement uses TRBV12-3 or TRBV12-4 and TRBJ2-7; 7 bases match TRBD1. The CDR3 sequence is CASRGKSRGSYEQYF. The CDR3 coding sequence is TGTGCCAGCAGGGGGAAGAGCAGGGGGTCCTACGAGCAGTACTTC.